Listed here are 3 T cell receptor beta chains from one sample, sequenced in a study of post-analysis software for immune sequencing data. Study findings and constraints: Four to six TRBV segments appeared more often in patients than in controls, and TRBV5-6, TRBV5-1 and TRBV20-1 were among these.

Unique molecular identifiers were built into the TCR beta cDNA libraries. TCRdb analysed the PCR reads with MiXCR anew, one entry per CDR3 protein. This sample yields around 500,000 distinct CDR3 sequences, of which under 40% are seen a single time; around 6% belongs to the top ten. Their specific antigens are unknown. Sequencing was carried out using blood. These receptors were obtained from a girl between 2 and 17 years old with multiple sclerosis.

The chain is built from TRBV3-1 and TRBJ2-5; D perhaps matches TRBD2 (7 bases). Trimming removed 7 bases at V and 5 bases at J, with 17 bases between. In germline, CDR1 is LGHDT, CDR2 YNNKEL (reference sequence). This CDR3 spans 14 amino acids. CDR3 coding DNA: TGTGCCAGCAATAGGGGGGGAGTTTCTGAGACCCAGTACTTC. Its protein is CASNRGGVSETQYF.

This chain links TRBV29-1 with TRBJ1-1; D not certain. CDR3 length: 13 amino acids. V lost 7 bases to trimming and J lost 1 base, with 13 bases between them. CDR1 is SQVTM, CDR2 ANQGSEA, per germline. The CDR3 coding sequence is TGCAGCGCCCGGATAAGAACGAACACTGAAGCTTTCTTT. Its protein product is CSARIRTNTEAFF.

There are a few counts of this clonotype. V is TRBV6-1 and J is TRBJ2-3, with 10 nucleotides matching TRBD2. V shed 6 bases, J shed 2 bases, and the junction held 5 bases outside the gene matches. Germline V gene data show CDR1 as MNHNS and CDR2 as SASEGT. The CDR3 sequence is 15 residues long. The DNA of the CDR3 is TGTGCCAGCAGCCCCCTAGCGGGGGACACAGATACGCAGTATTTT. It is translated as CASSPLAGDTDTQYF.